The clone carrying this T cell receptor (beta chain) was recorded at least ten times. Its antigen is unidentified. The germline V gene has CDR1 SGHTA and CDR2 FQGNSA. Deletions cut 5 bases from V and 4 bases from J, with 9 bases between. The CDR3 runs 12 residues. TCRdb reanalysed the reads using MiXCR and keeps one entry per CDR3 protein. Of about 360,000 distinct CDR3 sequences in the sample, about a sixth were seen once. This record belongs to a study of T cell repertoires in cytomegalovirus infection. About the study: CMV infection plus the matching HLA type was flagged by public TCR beta signatures. Findings of the study overall: Within the response measured ex vivo, HLA-C-restricted CMV-specific TCR beta clonotypes were dominant. CMV carriers with the relevant HLA were identified by cumulative public TCR beta family frequency.

The material sequenced was PBMCs. The chain has TRBV7-2 and TRBJ2-7; D ambiguous. The receptor was isolated from a human donor in good health (CMV status not recorded). Some clones in this sample may be carry-over from other donors' samples. The CDR3 DNA follows: TGTGCCAGCAGCCTCGACGCGTACGAGCAGTACTTC. This gives the protein CASSLDAYEQYF.